This TCR beta chain was sequenced during a study of blood T cells in healthy people across ages. The table lists this clonotype with a few counts. Its antigen is not known. General study points: Diversity of TCR beta per million T cells declined in a roughly linear way with age.

Then a second PCR, running about 6 to 12 cycles, was carried out with a sample-barcoded 5' primer and a J-beta primer mix. One entry per CDR3 protein results from TCRdb running MiXCR on the 5' RACE reads. This sample has approximately 730,000 distinct CDR3 sequences; around half occur once, and the top ten carry around 41%. Healthy Caucasians from Russia aged about 6 to 90 served as donors. This CDR3 is built from 15 residues. Germline V CDR1 and CDR2: SGHRS, YFSETQ. Trimming took off 0 bases at V and 0 bases at J, with 7 bases between the two ends. The TCR was taken from a man older than 75 in good health. Sequencing was done on a sample of blood. The chain carries TRBV5-1 and TRBJ1-5, with D maybe TRBD1 (5 bases). The CDR3 spells CASSLGDHSNQPQHF. For the CDR3, the DNA is TGCGCCAGCAGCTTGGGGGACCATAGCAATCAGCCCCAGCATTTT.